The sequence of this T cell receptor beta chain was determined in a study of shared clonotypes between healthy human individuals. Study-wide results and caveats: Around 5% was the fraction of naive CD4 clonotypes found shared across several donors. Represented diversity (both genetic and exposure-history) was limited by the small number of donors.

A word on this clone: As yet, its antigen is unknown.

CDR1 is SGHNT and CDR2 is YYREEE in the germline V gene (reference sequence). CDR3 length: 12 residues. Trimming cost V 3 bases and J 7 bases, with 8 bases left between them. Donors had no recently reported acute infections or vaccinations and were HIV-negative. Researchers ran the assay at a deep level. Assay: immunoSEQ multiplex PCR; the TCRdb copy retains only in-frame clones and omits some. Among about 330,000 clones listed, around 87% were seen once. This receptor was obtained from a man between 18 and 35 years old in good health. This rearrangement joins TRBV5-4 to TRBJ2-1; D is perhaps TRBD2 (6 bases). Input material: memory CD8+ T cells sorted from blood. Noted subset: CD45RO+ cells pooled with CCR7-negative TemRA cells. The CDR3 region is CASSWGENEQFF. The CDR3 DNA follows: TGTGCCAGCAGCTGGGGGGAAAATGAGCAGTTCTTC. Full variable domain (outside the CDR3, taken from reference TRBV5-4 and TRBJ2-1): ETGVTQSPTHLIKTRGQQVTLRCSSQSGHNTVSWYQQALGQGPQFIFQYYREEENGRGNFPPRFSGLQFPNYSSELNVNALELDDSALYLCASSWGENEQFFGPGTRLTVL.